This is a list of T cell receptor beta chains from one sample in a study of control samples from healthy donors and cancer patients. Sequenced by immunoSEQ multiplex PCR; TCRdb stores in-frame clones only, minus some. The data contain about 150,000 clones, about 94% of them seen just once; the ten biggest clones take up around 5.4%. The sequenced material came from blood. These receptors all come from a middle-aged man in good health. CDR3s leave out the opening cysteine and the closing phenylalanine or tryptophan. Each record gives: V gene, CDR3 protein.

>TRBV5-6
ASSLGQGVRTEAF
>TRBV30
AWSLGQGVDGYT
>TRBV29-1
SVVVTPSSYEQY
>TRBV12-3/TRBV12-4
ASRTRVSGELF
>TRBV5-1
ASSLPTGTGGEKLF
>TRBV19
ASSIPTEAF
>TRBV28
ASRPGQGVGELF
>TRBV3-1/TRBV3-2
ASSQGVLSYEQY
>TRBV11-2
ASSLAGHYTEAF
>TRBV5-1
ASRSGTGLEGYT
>TRBV4-1
ASSQAHPSNQPQH
>TRBV6-1
ASSEGLRGLGGKLF
>TRBV5-4
ASSLGGPTNYGYT
>TRBV5-1
ASSPGPASTQPQH
>TRBV27
ASSDAVGEAF